The clone carrying this T cell receptor (beta chain) was seen at least ten times. The antigen is not known. The germline gives CDR1 KGHSH, CDR2 LQKENI. Germline trimming cut 6 bases from V and 1 base from J; bases unmatched to any gene: 6. This CDR3 is built from 15 residues. The time point here: newly diagnosed GD, antithyroid drugs for less than 3 months. RNA extracted from PBMCs served as the sequencing template. This entry comes from a study of regulatory T cells in long-lasting Graves disease. Broader study findings: Persistent patients shared more public clonotypes (2,741) than newly diagnosed patients (under 1,000). Possibly, accuracy suffered from the small sample size.

According to the study, TCR beta libraries were built with iRepertoire HTBI primers and CDR3-region Arm-PCR. A single record per CDR3 protein comes from TCRdb applying MiXCR to the multiplex PCR reads. This table has roughly 420,000 distinct CDR3 sequences, 15% appearing once. The sample consisted of peripheral blood mononuclear cells (PBMCs), taken at new diagnosis, from a patient treated with antithyroid drugs. This TCR came from a female donor with Graves disease. This chain uses TRBV18 with TRBJ2-7; 10 positions agree with TRBD1. The CDR3 spells CASSRTGGTSYEQYF. The CDR3 DNA sequence: TGTGCCAGCTCCCGGACAGGGGGTACGTCCTACGAGCAGTACTTC.